Below are 23 T cell receptor beta chains sequenced from a single sample in a study of blood T cell repertoires in COVID-19. The method was immunoSEQ multiplex PCR; TCRdb's version includes in-frame clones alone and lacks a portion of them. The sample has nearly 250,000 clones, roughly 82% seen once. Material for sequencing was peripheral blood. All receptors derive from a woman of 80 years or more with COVID-19, enrolled during active disease.

The count of this clone is one. The chain uses TRBV14 and TRBJ2-2, with D hard to call. V gave up 2 bases and J gave up 5 bases, with 6 bases separating them. This CDR3 region has 13 residues. The V gene's germline CDR1 is SGHDN and CDR2 FVKESK. CDR3: CASSQSTTGELFF. In DNA form, the CDR3 reads TGTGCCAGCAGCCAATCCACAACCGGGGAGCTGTTTTTT. The full variable domain, with the rest looked up from reference TRBV14 and TRBJ2-2, is EAGVTQFPSHSVIEKGQTVTLRCDPISGHDNLYWYRRVMGKEIKFLLHFVKESKQDESGMPNNRFLAERTGGTYSTLKVQPAELEDSGVYFCASSQSTTGELFFGEGSRLTVL.

The V gene is TRBV11-2, the J gene TRBJ2-1, with 7 bases lining up with TRBD2. The CDR3 consists of 13 residues. Looked up from germline, CDR1 is SGHAT and CDR2 is FQNNGV. The J segment lost 6 bases and the V segment lost 4 bases, leaving 3 bases of the junction unmatched. The CDR3 sequence is CASSSRLANEQFF. The DNA for the CDR3 is TGTGCCAGCAGCTCGCGACTAGCCAATGAGCAGTTCTTC.

V and J are TRBV19 and TRBJ2-3; no firm D call. The length of the CDR3 is 12 residues. The V gene's germline CDR1 is LNHDA and CDR2 SQIVND (reference sequence). Trimming took 5 bases from V and 0 from J, leaving 3 bases between them. For the CDR3, the DNA is TGTGCCAGTAGTCGGAGCACAGATACGCAGTATTTT. Translating it yields CASSRSTDTQYF.

Comments on this clone: The junction does not match germline at one end; this may be a read error. This chain links TRBV24-1 with TRBJ2-2; D perhaps matches TRBD1 (6 bases). The germline V gene has CDR1 KGHDR and CDR2 SFDVKD. The CDR3 consists of 16 residues. The CDR3 sequence: CATSDFGTRDRGGLFF. The CDR3 DNA reads as TGTGCCACCAGTGATTTCGGGACCAGGGATCGAGGGGGGCTGTTTTTT.

V usage is TRBV9 and J usage is TRBJ1-5; TRBD1 might be the D (6 bases). Germline CDR1 SGDLS, CDR2 YYNGEE. Trimming removed 2 bases from V and 5 bases from J, with 11 bases in between. The CDR3 is 14 amino acids. CDR3 DNA: TGTGCCAGCAGCGTGGGGGACACGTATCAGCCCCAGCATTTT. Its protein product is CASSVGDTYQPQHF.

The rearrangement joins TRBV7-8 to TRBJ2-3; 12 nucleotides match TRBD2. The germline V gene has CDR1 SGHVS and CDR2 FQNEAQ. The V segment lost 5 bases and the J segment 5 bases; nucleotides outside the gene matches: 5. The CDR3 is 15 residues long. Written as DNA, the CDR3 is TGTGCCAGCAGCAGGCTAGCGGGGGGGCAAGATACGCAGTATTTT. Protein: CASSRLAGGQDTQYF.

The chain recombines TRBV27 with TRBJ1-4; D perhaps matches TRBD1 (6 bases). Germline-derived CDR1 and CDR2 are MNHEY and SMNVEV (reference sequence). The CDR3 runs 12 residues. The V and J ends lost 4 bases and 8 bases respectively, with 8 bases between them. The CDR3 DNA follows: TGTGCCAGCAGTTCGGGGGGCGAAAAACTGTTTTTT. The encoded protein is CASSSGGEKLFF. The whole variable domain, remainder taken from reference TRBV27 and TRBJ1-4, is EAQVTQNPRYLITVTGKKLTVTCSQNMNHEYMSWYRQDPGLGLRQIYYSMNVEVTDKGDVPEGYKVSRKEKRNFPLILESPSPNQTSLYFCASSSGGEKLFFGSGTQLSVL.

V is TRBV5-1 and J is TRBJ2-1, with no clear D. The CDR3 runs to 12 residues. Per germline, CDR1 SGHRS and CDR2 YFSETQ. Trimming shortened V by 0 bases and J by 8 bases, and 6 bases separated the two germline ends. CDR3 nucleotides: TGCGCCAGCAGCTTGGTCGGGTATGAGCAGTTCTTC. It encodes CASSLVGYEQFF.

The chain joins TRBV24-1 to TRBJ2-1, with 9 bases matching TRBD2. The germline V gene has CDR1 KGHDR and CDR2 SFDVKD. The CDR3 runs to 17 residues. V dropped 6 bases and J dropped 5; count of bases not matched to a gene: 13. The CDR3 DNA is TGTGCCACCAGTCCAATCCCCCAAGCGGGGGGCCACAATGAGCAGTTCTTC. Translation: CATSPIPQAGGHNEQFF.

This sequence joins TRBV5-6 and TRBJ2-2, with TRBD1 matching over 8 bases. The V gene end was trimmed by 0 bases and the J gene end by 3 bases; junction bases not matched to a gene: 7. Germline assignment: CDR1 SGHDT and CDR2 YYEEEE. The CDR3 consists of 17 residues. CDR3 residues: CASSLEGQVAYTGELFF. Here the CDR3 DNA reads TGTGCCAGCAGCTTGGAGGGACAGGTGGCCTACACCGGGGAGCTGTTTTTT. Full variable domain (rest looked up from reference TRBV5-6 and TRBJ2-2): DAGVTQSPTHLIKTRGQQVTLRCSPKSGHDTVSWYQQALGQGPQFIFQYYEEEERQRGNFPDRFSGHQFPNYSSELNVNALLLGDSALYLCASSLEGQVAYTGELFFGEGSRLTVL.

V usage is TRBV7-2 and J usage is TRBJ1-3, with a weak D call TRBD1 (6 bases). The ends were cut back, 4 bases at V and 2 bases at J, with 9 bases in the middle. Germline lookup yields CDR1 SGHTA and CDR2 FQGNSA. This CDR3 has 14 amino acids. The CDR3, as DNA: TGTGCCAGCAGCTGGACAGCGACTGGAAACACCATATATTTT. Encoded protein: CASSWTATGNTIYF.

This chain uses TRBV2 with TRBJ1-2; TRBD1 might be the D (5 bases). Germline V gives CDR1 SNHLY, CDR2 FYNNEI. The CDR3 loop spans 17 amino acids. V shed 4 bases and J shed 7 bases, with 25 bases lying between them. The chain's CDR3 is CASSGEGRPGRNGGYTF. The CDR3 DNA sequence: TGTGCCAGCAGTGGAGAGGGACGCCCTGGGAGGAACGGTGGCTACACCTTC.

This clone has a single count. The rearrangement uses TRBV28 and TRBJ1-2; tentatively, D is TRBD1 (5 bases). Germline V gene sequence: CDR1 MDHEN, CDR2 SYDVKM. The CDR3 is 14 residues long. Trimming left V 4 bases short and J 1 base short, with 10 bases between. For the CDR3, the DNA is TGTGCCAGCAGTTGGAGGGGAGGTAACTATGGCTACACCTTC. Residues: CASSWRGGNYGYTF.

V gene TRBV9 combines with J gene TRBJ1-1, with D possibly TRBD1 on 5 matching bases. The germline gives CDR1 SGDLS, CDR2 YYNGEE. V was pared by 2 bases and J by 0 bases, with 14 bases between. CDR3 length: 16 residues. CDR3 in amino acids: CASSVGAGTMNTEAFF. CDR3 in DNA: TGTGCCAGCAGCGTTGGGGCAGGAACCATGAACACTGAAGCTTTCTTT.

The chain carries TRBV7-2 and TRBJ2-5; the match to TRBD1 covers 7 bases. The V gene's germline CDR1 is SGHTA and CDR2 FQGNSA. J gave up 7 bases and V 4 bases, and 3 bases lay outside the gene matches. This CDR3 region has 12 residues. DNA of the CDR3: TGTGCCAGCAGCTCCGCAGGGGGGACCCAGTACTTC. Its protein is CASSSAGGTQYF.

The chain joins TRBV5-5 to TRBJ1-5, with D possibly being TRBD1 (5 bases). The CDR3 length is 13 residues. CDR1 SGHKS and CDR2 YYEKEE come from the germline V gene (reference sequence). The V and J ends lost 4 bases and 5 bases respectively, with 10 bases between them. CDR3: CASSQDMDQPQHF. In DNA form, the CDR3 reads TGTGCCAGCAGCCAGGACATGGATCAGCCCCAGCATTTT.

CDR3 nucleotide sequence: TGTGCCATCAGCCGAGAGGGGGACACAGATACGCAGTATTTT. Translation: CAISREGDTDTQYF. The rearrangement joins TRBV10-3 to TRBJ2-3; tentative D call: TRBD1 (6 bases). CDR3 length: 14 amino acids. The germline V gene has CDR1 ENHRY and CDR2 SYGVKD. V was clipped by 6 bases and J by 2 bases, with 12 bases between them.

V is TRBV3-1 (or the pseudogene TRBV3-2) and J is TRBJ1-2; 7 positions agree with TRBD1. Trimming took 5 bases from V and 2 from J; bases not matched to a gene: 8. The CDR3 covers 15 residues. Per the germline V gene, CDR1 is LGHDT and CDR2 is YNNKEL (reference sequence). The CDR3: CASSKRDSWNYGYTF. The CDR3 DNA reads as TGTGCCAGCAGCAAACGGGACAGCTGGAACTATGGCTACACCTTC.

The chain has TRBV18 and TRBJ1-1; TRBD1 matches 9 bases. The CDR3 extends over 14 amino acids. CDR1 and CDR2 (germline): KGHSH, LQKENI. V shed 5 bases, J shed 4 bases, and the junction held 5 bases outside the gene matches. The CDR3 region has the DNA TGTGCCAGCTCATTCGGACAGGGGTCCACTGAAGCTTTCTTT. It encodes CASSFGQGSTEAFF.

The genes are TRBV2 and TRBJ1-1, with a possible D match to TRBD1 (6 bases). The CDR3 consists of 15 residues. Per the germline V gene, CDR1 is SNHLY and CDR2 is FYNNEI. V gave up 7 bases and J gave up 4 bases, with 19 bases separating them. The CDR3 spells CASTSDGGQGTEAFF. CDR3 DNA: TGTGCCAGCACTTCCGACGGGGGGCAAGGCACTGAAGCTTTCTTT.

The rearrangement uses TRBV28 and TRBJ1-2, with a weak D call TRBD1 (6 bases). CDR3 length equals 13 residues. Germline V gene sequence: CDR1 MDHEN, CDR2 SYDVKM. V gave up 6 bases and J gave up 8 bases, with 16 bases separating them. The CDR3 DNA is TGTGCCAGCAGGCGCCAGGGGATAGGAGGCTACACCTTC. As protein: CASRRQGIGGYTF.

The chain joins TRBV6-5 to TRBJ1-1; 9 nucleotides align to TRBD1. The length of the CDR3 is 14 residues. After removal of 5 bases from V and 1 base from J, the junction contained 2 bases not matched to a gene. Germline V lookup: CDR1 MNHEY, CDR2 SVGAGI. The CDR3 sequence is CASSRDRANTEAFF. The CDR3 DNA is TGTGCCAGCAGTAGGGACAGGGCGAACACTGAAGCTTTCTTT.

CDR3 sequence (DNA): TGTGCCAGTAGTACGTTGGGACAGAGCACTGAAGCTTTCTTT. Protein product: CASSTLGQSTEAFF. The J gene is TRBJ1-1, the V gene TRBV19, with 7 bases identical to TRBD1. The CDR3 is made up of 14 amino acids. The J segment lost 4 bases and the V segment lost 4 bases, leaving 6 bases of the junction unmatched. Germline V CDR1 and CDR2: LNHDA, SQIVND (reference sequence).